This is a list of T cell receptor beta chains from one sample in a study of T cell responses to AZD1222 COVID-19 vaccine. Sequencing used immunoSEQ multiplex PCR; TCRdb keeps in-frame clones, though not all of them. The sample carries some 130,000 clones, 92% recorded once. Sequencing used peripheral blood, obtained on day 0 of AZD1222 vaccination. The receptors derive from an adult in good health. Each CDR3 is given with its conserved first and last residue. The order of the fields is J gene, D gene, V gene, CDR3 DNA, CDR3 protein. D genes are given only for firm matches.

j_gene: TRBJ2-7; d_gene: NA; v_gene: TRBV15; CDR3nt: TGTGCCACCAGCGAAGACACCTACGAGCAGTACTTC; CDR3aa: CATSEDTYEQYF
j_gene: TRBJ2-7; d_gene: NA; v_gene: TRBV20-1; CDR3nt: TGCAGTGCTAGGTCCGATAGGGAGCAGTACTTC; CDR3aa: CSARSDREQYF
j_gene: TRBJ2-2; d_gene: TRBD2; v_gene: TRBV7-9; CDR3nt: TGTGCCAGCAGCTTCAGTCCACTAGCGGGAGTTCCCGGGGAGCTGTTTTTT; CDR3aa: CASSFSPLAGVPGELFF
j_gene: TRBJ2-5; d_gene: NA; v_gene: TRBV7-2; CDR3nt: TGTGCCAGCAGCTTCCCGGCATCAGAGACCCAGTACTTC; CDR3aa: CASSFPASETQYF
j_gene: TRBJ2-7; d_gene: TRBD2; v_gene: TRBV3-1/TRBV3-2; CDR3nt: TGTGCCAGCAGTGGAGGGGCTAGCGGTCGGGAGCAGTACTTC; CDR3aa: CASSGGASGREQYF
j_gene: TRBJ2-2; d_gene: NA; v_gene: TRBV7-6; CDR3nt: TGTGCCAGCAGCTTAGTAGAATCCGGGGAGCTGTTTTTT; CDR3aa: CASSLVESGELFF
j_gene: TRBJ2-3; d_gene: TRBD1; v_gene: TRBV19; CDR3nt: TGTGCCAGTCAAAGGGGGACAGGCACAGATACGCAGTATTTT; CDR3aa: CASQRGTGTDTQYF
j_gene: TRBJ2-1; d_gene: TRBD2; v_gene: TRBV28; CDR3nt: TGTGCCAGCAGCTCAATCCGGGAGGCGGGAGGGCCAGGACAGTTCTTC; CDR3aa: CASSSIREAGGPGQFF
j_gene: TRBJ1-5; d_gene: TRBD1; v_gene: TRBV5-1; CDR3nt: TGCGCCAGCAGCTTCGAACCCGGGACAGGGAAAGAGTGGCCCCAGCATTTT; CDR3aa: CASSFEPGTGKEWPQHF
j_gene: TRBJ1-1; d_gene: TRBD1; v_gene: TRBV5-5; CDR3nt: TGTGCCAGCAGCTTATCCCCCGGGACAGGGTATTTGAACACTGAAGCTTTCTTT; CDR3aa: CASSLSPGTGYLNTEAFF
j_gene: TRBJ2-7; d_gene: NA; v_gene: TRBV15; CDR3nt: TGTGCCACCAGCAGAGCCCAACCAGGGGGAGGATACGAGCAGTACTTC; CDR3aa: CATSRAQPGGGYEQYF
j_gene: TRBJ2-1; d_gene: NA; v_gene: TRBV27; CDR3nt: TGTGCCAGCAGTTTAGACCGGTACAATGAGCAGTTCTTC; CDR3aa: CASSLDRYNEQFF
j_gene: TRBJ1-2; d_gene: NA; v_gene: TRBV7-6; CDR3nt: TGTGCCAGCAGCTTCAGACAGGACTATGGCTACACCTTC; CDR3aa: CASSFRQDYGYTF
j_gene: TRBJ2-2; d_gene: NA; v_gene: TRBV7-8; CDR3nt: TGTGCCAGCAGCTTAGATTCGGTTCCGACCGGGGAGCTGTTTTTT; CDR3aa: CASSLDSVPTGELFF
j_gene: TRBJ2-3; d_gene: NA; v_gene: TRBV10-1; CDR3nt: TGCGCCAGCAATCTCGAGGGCAGCACAGATACGCAGTATTTT; CDR3aa: CASNLEGSTDTQYF
j_gene: TRBJ2-7; d_gene: NA; v_gene: TRBV2; CDR3nt: TGTGCCAGCATGGGGGGGCCGAGGGCCTACGAGCAGTACTTC; CDR3aa: CASMGGPRAYEQYF
j_gene: TRBJ2-7; d_gene: TRBD1; v_gene: TRBV12-3/TRBV12-4; CDR3nt: TGTGCCAGCAGTTCCGGGACAGGGCGCGAGCAGTACTTC; CDR3aa: CASSSGTGREQYF
j_gene: TRBJ2-5; d_gene: TRBD2; v_gene: TRBV24-1; CDR3nt: TGTGCCACCAGACAGGGGAGGCGGGAGGGCCCAGAGACCCAGTACTTC; CDR3aa: CATRQGRREGPETQYF
j_gene: TRBJ1-2; d_gene: NA; v_gene: TRBV3-1/TRBV3-2; CDR3nt: TGTGCCAGCAGCGAAATGGGTAACTATGGCTACACCTTC; CDR3aa: CASSEMGNYGYTF
j_gene: TRBJ2-7; d_gene: NA; v_gene: TRBV5-6; CDR3nt: TGTGCCAGCAGCTCCACTAGGAGCTCCTACGAGCAGTACTTC; CDR3aa: CASSSTRSSYEQYF
j_gene: TRBJ2-2; d_gene: TRBD2; v_gene: TRBV19; CDR3nt: TGTGCCACCAAGATGGGGGGGACGAACACCGGGGAGCTGTTTTTT; CDR3aa: CATKMGGTNTGELFF
j_gene: TRBJ1-2; d_gene: NA; v_gene: TRBV7-9; CDR3nt: TGTGCCAGCAGCTTGGGCCCAGCAAACTATGGCTACACCTTC; CDR3aa: CASSLGPANYGYTF
j_gene: TRBJ2-1; d_gene: NA; v_gene: TRBV10-1; CDR3nt: TGCGCCAGCAGTGAGTCTAACCGGCGGAATGAGCAGTTCTTC; CDR3aa: CASSESNRRNEQFF
j_gene: TRBJ2-7; d_gene: NA; v_gene: TRBV24-1; CDR3nt: TGTGCCACCAGTGATCCACGAACCCCACAGGGTTACGAGCAGTACTTC; CDR3aa: CATSDPRTPQGYEQYF